This paragraph covers one T cell receptor beta chain sequence. As yet, its antigen is unknown. Sequencing was performed with immunoSEQ multiplex PCR; in TCRdb, only in-frame clones are kept and a portion is missing. This table has approximately 150,000 clones, just over 90% appearing once. V lost 3 bases, J lost 4 bases, and 7 bases lay in between. The CDR3 runs to 12 residues. Germline V gene data show CDR1 as SGHVS and CDR2 as FQNEAQ. These data belong to a study of T cell responses to AZD1222 COVID-19 vaccine. Looking at the study overall: Second-dose intervals near 4 or 12 weeks were combined. Findings and caveats of the study: A mostly white British donor set with more females was recruited, and clonal diversity was possibly underestimated. Sampling captured repertoires only after the peak T cell response.

The sequencing here drew on peripheral blood, taken on day 0 of AZD1222 vaccination. This clonotype was sampled from an adult in good health. V and J are TRBV7-8 and TRBJ2-7; D call uncertain. CDR3 DNA: TGTGCCAGCAGCTTGTCGGAATACGAGCAGTACTTC. Protein sequence: CASSLSEYEQYF.